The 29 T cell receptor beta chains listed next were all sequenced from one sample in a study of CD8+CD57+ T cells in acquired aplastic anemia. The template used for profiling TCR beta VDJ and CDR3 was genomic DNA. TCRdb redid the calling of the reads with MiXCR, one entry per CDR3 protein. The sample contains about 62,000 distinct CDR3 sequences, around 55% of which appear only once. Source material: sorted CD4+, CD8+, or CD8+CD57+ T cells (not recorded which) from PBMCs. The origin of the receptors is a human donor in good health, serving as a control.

The DNA of the CDR3 is TGTGCCAGCAGTCGGGGCCCACTCTCCTACGAGCAGTACTTC. Protein: CASSRGPLSYEQYF. The J gene is TRBJ2-7, the V gene TRBV7-3, with D perhaps assigned TRBD1 or TRBD2 (5 bases each). V lost 6 bases, J lost 0 bases, and 12 bases lay in between. CDR1 and CDR2 (germline): SGHTA, FQGTGA. The CDR3 is made up of 14 amino acids.

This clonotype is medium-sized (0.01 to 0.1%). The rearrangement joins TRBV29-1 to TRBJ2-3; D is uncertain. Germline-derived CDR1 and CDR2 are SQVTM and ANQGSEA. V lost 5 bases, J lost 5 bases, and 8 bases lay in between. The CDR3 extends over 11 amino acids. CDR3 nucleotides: TGCAGCGTTCCCTCCGGAGATACGCAGTATTTT. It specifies CSVPSGDTQYF.

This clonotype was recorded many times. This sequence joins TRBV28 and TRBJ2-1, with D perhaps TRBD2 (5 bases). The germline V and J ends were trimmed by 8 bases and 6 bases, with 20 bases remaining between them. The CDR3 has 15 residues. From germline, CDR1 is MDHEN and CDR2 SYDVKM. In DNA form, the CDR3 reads TGTGCCAGCCGGGAACTTTCCCCCGGGGTCAATGAGCAGTTCTTC. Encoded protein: CASRELSPGVNEQFF.

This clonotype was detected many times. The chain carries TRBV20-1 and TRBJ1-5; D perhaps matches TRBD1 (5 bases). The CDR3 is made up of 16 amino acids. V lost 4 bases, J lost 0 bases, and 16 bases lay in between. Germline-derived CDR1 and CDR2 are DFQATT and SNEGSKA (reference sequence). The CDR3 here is CSATGLYATSNQPQHF. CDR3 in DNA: TGCAGTGCTACGGGACTGTACGCGACTAGCAATCAGCCCCAGCATTTT.

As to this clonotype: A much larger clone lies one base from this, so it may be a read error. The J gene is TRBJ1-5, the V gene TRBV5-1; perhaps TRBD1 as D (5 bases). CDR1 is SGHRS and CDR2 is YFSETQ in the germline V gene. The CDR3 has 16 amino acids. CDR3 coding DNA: TGCGCCAGCCGCTTGGCCGGAGGGGACGGCGATCAGCCCCAGCATTTT. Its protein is CASRLAGGDGDQPQHF.

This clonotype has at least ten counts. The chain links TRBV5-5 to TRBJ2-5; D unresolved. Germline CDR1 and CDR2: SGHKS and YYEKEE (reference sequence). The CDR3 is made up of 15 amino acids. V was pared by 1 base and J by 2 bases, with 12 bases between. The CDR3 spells CASSLIWQLQETQYF. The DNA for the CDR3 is TGTGCCAGCAGCTTGATTTGGCAGTTACAAGAGACCCAGTACTTC.

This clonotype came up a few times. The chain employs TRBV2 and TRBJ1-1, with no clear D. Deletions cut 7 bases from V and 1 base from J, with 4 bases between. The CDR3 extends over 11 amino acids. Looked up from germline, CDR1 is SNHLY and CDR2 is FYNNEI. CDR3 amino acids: CASKWNTEAFF. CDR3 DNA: TGTGCCAGCAAGTGGAACACTGAAGCTTTCTTT.

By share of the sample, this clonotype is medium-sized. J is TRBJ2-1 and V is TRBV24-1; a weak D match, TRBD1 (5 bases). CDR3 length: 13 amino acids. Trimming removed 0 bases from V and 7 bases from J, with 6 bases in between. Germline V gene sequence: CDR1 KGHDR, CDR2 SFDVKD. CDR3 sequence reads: CATSDLSGNEQFF. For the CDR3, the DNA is TGTGCCACCAGTGATTTGTCAGGGAATGAGCAGTTCTTC.

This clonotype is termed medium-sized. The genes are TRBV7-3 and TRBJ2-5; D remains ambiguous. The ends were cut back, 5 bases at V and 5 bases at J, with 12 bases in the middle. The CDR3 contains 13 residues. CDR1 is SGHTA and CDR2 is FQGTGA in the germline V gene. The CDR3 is CASSPALAETQYF. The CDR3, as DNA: TGTGCCAGCAGCCCCGCCTTGGCGGAGACCCAGTACTTC.

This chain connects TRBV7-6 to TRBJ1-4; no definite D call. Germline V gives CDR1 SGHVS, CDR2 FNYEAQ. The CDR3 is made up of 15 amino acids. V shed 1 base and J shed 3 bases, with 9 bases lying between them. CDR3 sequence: CASSLEFGANEKLFF. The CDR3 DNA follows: TGTGCCAGCAGCTTAGAGTTCGGGGCTAATGAAAAACTGTTTTTT.

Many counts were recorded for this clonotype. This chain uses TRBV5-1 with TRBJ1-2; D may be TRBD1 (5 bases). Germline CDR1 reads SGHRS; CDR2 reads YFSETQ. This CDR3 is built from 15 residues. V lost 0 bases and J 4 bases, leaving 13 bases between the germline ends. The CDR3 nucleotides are TGCGCCAGCAGCTTGGGGTTGACAGCCTCCTATGGCTACACCTTC. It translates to CASSLGLTASYGYTF.

As DNA, the CDR3 is TGCGTTGAAACAGGGTTTAATTCACCCCTCCACTTT. Its protein is CVETGFNSPLHF. The J gene is TRBJ1-6, the V gene TRBV29-1; maybe TRBD1 (6 bases). This CDR3 is built from 12 residues. Germline V gene data show CDR1 as SQVTM and CDR2 as ANQGSEA.

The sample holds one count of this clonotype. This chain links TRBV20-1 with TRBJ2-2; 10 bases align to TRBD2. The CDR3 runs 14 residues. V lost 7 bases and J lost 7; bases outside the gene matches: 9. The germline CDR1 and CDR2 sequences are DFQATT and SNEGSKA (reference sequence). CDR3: CSVGSSGRNGELFF. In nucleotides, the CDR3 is TGCAGTGTAGGATCTAGCGGGAGAAACGGGGAGCTGTTTTTT.

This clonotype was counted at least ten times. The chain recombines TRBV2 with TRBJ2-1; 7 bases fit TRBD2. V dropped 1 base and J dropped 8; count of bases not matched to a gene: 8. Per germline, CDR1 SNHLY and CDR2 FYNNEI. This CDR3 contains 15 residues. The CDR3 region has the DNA TGTGCCAGCAGTGAAGGTTTAGCGGGTTATTATGAGCAGTTCTTC. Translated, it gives CASSEGLAGYYEQFF.

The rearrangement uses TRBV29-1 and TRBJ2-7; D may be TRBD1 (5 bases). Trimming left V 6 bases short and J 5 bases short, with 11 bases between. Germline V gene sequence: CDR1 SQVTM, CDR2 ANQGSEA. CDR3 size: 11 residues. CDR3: CSVATDNEQYF. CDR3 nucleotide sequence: TGCAGCGTGGCGACAGATAACGAGCAGTACTTC.

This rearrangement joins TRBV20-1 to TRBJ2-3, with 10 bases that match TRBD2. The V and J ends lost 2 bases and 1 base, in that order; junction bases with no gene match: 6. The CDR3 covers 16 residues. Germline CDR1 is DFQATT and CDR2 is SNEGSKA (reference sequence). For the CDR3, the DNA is TGCAGTGCTAGAAGAACCGGGACTAGCGGCACAGATACGCAGTATTTT. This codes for CSARRTGTSGTDTQYF.

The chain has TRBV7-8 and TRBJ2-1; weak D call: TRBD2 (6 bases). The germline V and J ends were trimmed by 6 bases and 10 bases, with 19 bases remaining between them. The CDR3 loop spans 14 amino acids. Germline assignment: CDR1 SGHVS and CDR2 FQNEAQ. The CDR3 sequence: CASSSGTRNVEQFF. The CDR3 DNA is TGTGCCAGCAGTTCCGGGACTCGGAATGTGGAGCAGTTCTTC.

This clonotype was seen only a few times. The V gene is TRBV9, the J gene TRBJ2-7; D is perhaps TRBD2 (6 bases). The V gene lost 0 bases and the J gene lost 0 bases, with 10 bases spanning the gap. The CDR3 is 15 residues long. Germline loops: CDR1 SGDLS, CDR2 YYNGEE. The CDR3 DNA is TGTGCCAGCAGCGTAGGGGGCGGGACCTCCTACGAGCAGTACTTC. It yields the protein CASSVGGGTSYEQYF.

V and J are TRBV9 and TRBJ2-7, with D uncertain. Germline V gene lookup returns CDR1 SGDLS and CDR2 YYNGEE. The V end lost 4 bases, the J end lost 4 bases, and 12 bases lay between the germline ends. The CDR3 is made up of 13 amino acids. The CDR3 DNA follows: TGTGCCAGCAGCCAGGACCGGCCTTACGAGCAGTACTTC. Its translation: CASSQDRPYEQYF.

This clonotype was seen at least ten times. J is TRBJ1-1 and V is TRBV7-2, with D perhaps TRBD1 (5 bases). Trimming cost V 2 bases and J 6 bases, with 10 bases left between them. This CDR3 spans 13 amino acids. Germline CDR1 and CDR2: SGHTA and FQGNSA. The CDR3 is CASSLMGVAEAFF. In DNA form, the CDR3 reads TGTGCCAGCAGCTTAATGGGGGTAGCTGAAGCTTTCTTT.

This CDR3 reads CASSDVGSGANVLTF. CDR3 nucleotides: TGTGCCAGCAGTGACGTCGGGAGTGGGGCCAACGTCCTGACTTTC. The rearrangement uses TRBV2 and TRBJ2-6; the D gene is possibly TRBD2 (6 bases). V was trimmed by 3 bases and J by 3 bases, leaving 9 bases between them. The CDR3 extends over 15 amino acids. The germline CDR1 and CDR2 sequences are SNHLY and FYNNEI. The whole variable domain, remainder taken from reference TRBV2 and TRBJ2-6, is EPEVTQTPSHQVTQMGQEVILRCVPISNHLYFYWYRQILGQKVEFLVSFYNNEISEKSEIFDDQFSVERPDGSNFTLKIRSTKLEDSAMYFCASSDVGSGANVLTFGAGSRLTVL.

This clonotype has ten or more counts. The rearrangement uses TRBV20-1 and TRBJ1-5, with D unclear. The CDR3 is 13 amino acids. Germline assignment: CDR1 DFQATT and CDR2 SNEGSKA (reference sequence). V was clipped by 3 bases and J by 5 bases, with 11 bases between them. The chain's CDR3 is CSARKGIDQPQHF. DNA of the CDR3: TGCAGTGCTAGGAAGGGTATTGATCAGCCCCAGCATTTT.

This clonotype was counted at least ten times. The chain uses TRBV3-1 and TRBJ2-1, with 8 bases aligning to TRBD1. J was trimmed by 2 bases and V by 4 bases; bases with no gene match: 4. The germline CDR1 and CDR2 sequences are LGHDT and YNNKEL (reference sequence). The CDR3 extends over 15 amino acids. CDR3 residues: CASSRAGGAYNEQFF. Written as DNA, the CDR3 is TGTGCCAGCAGCCGAGCAGGGGGCGCCTACAATGAGCAGTTCTTC.

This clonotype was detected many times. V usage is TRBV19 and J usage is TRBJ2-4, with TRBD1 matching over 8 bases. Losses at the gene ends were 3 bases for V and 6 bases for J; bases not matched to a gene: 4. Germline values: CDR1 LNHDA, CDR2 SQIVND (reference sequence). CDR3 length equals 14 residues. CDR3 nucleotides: TGTGCCAGTAGTATCGCGGGACAGGTAAACATTCAGTACTTC. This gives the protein CASSIAGQVNIQYF.

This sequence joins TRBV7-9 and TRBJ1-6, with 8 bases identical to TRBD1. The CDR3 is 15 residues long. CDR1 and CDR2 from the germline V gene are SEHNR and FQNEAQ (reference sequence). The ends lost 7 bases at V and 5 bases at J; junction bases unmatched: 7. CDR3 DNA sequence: TGTGCCAGCACCACCGGACAGGGAGATAATTCACCCCTCCACTTT. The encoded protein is CASTTGQGDNSPLHF.

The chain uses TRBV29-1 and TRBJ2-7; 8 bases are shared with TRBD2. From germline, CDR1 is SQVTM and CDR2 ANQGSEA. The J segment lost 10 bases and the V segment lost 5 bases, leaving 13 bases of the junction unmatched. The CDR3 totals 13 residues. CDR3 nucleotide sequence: TGCAGCGTTTCAGTACTAGCGGTCTGCGTTCAGTACTTC. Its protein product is CSVSVLAVCVQYF.

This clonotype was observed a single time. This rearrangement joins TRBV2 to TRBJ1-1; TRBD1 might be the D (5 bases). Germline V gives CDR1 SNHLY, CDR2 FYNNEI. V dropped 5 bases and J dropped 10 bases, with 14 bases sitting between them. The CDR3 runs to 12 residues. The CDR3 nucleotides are TGTGCCAGCAGTTTATTGGGGGATGGAGCTTTCTTT. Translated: CASSLLGDGAFF.

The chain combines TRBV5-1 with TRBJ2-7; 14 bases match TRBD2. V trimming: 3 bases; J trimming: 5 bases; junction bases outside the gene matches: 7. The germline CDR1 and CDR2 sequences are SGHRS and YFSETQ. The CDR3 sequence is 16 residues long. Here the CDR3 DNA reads TGCGCCAGCAGCTCGGGACTAGCGGGAGTTCTCAACGAGCAGTACTTC. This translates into CASSSGLAGVLNEQYF.

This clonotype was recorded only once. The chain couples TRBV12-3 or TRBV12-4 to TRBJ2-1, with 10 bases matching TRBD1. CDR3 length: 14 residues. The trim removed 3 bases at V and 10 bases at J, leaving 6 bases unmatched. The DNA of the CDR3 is TGTGCCAGCAGTTTGTCGACAGGGGGCCGGGAGCAGTTCTTC. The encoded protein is CASSLSTGGREQFF.